These 21 T cell receptor beta chains share one sample of origin, sequenced in a study of T cell clones after liver transplantation. TCRdb keeps only in-frame clones here, not all; method: immunoSEQ multiplex PCR. The table has around 110,000 clones, approximately 90% seen once. The material was CD4+ T cells from blood, obtained 12 months after liver transplant. The receptors shown here come from a human patient who received a liver transplant. Some of the T cells may derive from the graft donor.

The J gene is TRBJ2-7, the V gene TRBV7-2, with no clear D. This CDR3 spans 15 amino acids. The germline gives CDR1 SGHTA, CDR2 FQGNSA. V lost 2 bases and J 0 bases, leaving 11 bases between the germline ends. CDR3 loop: CASSLSQAVSYEQYF. CDR3 DNA sequence: TGTGCCAGCAGCTTAAGCCAGGCTGTCTCCTACGAGCAGTACTTC.

This clone was recorded a few times. The chain links TRBV18 to TRBJ2-3, with D tentatively TRBD1 or TRBD2 (5 bases each). Trimming cost V 1 base and J 1 base, with 12 bases left between them. Germline-derived CDR1 and CDR2 are KGHSH and LQKENI. The CDR3 is 16 residues long. CDR3 loop: CASSPLGRDRTDTQYF. CDR3 nucleotide sequence: TGTGCCAGCTCACCACTAGGACGGGACCGCACAGATACGCAGTATTTT.

The chain links TRBV28 to TRBJ2-1, with D possibly TRBD2 on 5 matching bases. This CDR3 is 15 amino acids long. Trimming took off 6 bases at V and 6 bases at J, with 18 bases between the two ends. The V gene's germline CDR1 is MDHEN and CDR2 SYDVKM. The CDR3 here is CASRTGSTMVNEQFF. CDR3 in DNA: TGTGCCAGCAGGACGGGATCCACCATGGTCAATGAGCAGTTCTTC.

The chain is built from TRBV7-9 and TRBJ2-7; no clear D gene. Germline V gene lookup returns CDR1 SEHNR and CDR2 FQNEAQ (reference sequence). V lost 1 base and J 2 bases, leaving 6 bases between the germline ends. CDR3 length: 13 amino acids. The chain's CDR3 is CASSLVGTYEQYF. The DNA of the CDR3 is TGTGCCAGCAGCTTAGTTGGTACCTACGAGCAGTACTTC. The complete variable domain, with remaining parts taken from reference TRBV7-9 and TRBJ2-7, reads DTGVSQNPRHKITKRGQNVTFRCDPISEHNRLYWYRQTLGQGPEFLTYFQNEAQLEKSRLLSDRFSAERPKGSFSTLEIQRTEQGDSAMYLCASSLVGTYEQYFGPGTRLTVT.

J is TRBJ2-2 and V is TRBV19; 8 bases line up with TRBD2. This CDR3 spans 16 amino acids. CDR1 is LNHDA and CDR2 is SQIVND in the germline V gene (reference sequence). V lost 8 bases, J lost 6 bases, and 14 bases stayed unmatched. The CDR3 DNA follows: TGTGCCAGTGCCACATTAGCGGGGAGCGGGGCCGGGGAGCTGTTTTTT. Translated, it gives CASATLAGSGAGELFF.

This clone has a single count. The V gene is TRBV23-1, the J gene TRBJ2-7; perhaps TRBD1 as D (6 bases). TRBV23-1 is an open reading frame, and its role is uncertain. This CDR3 region has 16 residues. Trimming left V 0 bases short and J 5 bases short, with 17 bases between. CDR3 nucleotides: TGCGCCAGCAGTCAATCTTCGACAGGACCAGGAAACGAGCAGTACTTC. It is translated as CASSQSSTGPGNEQYF.

This chain uses TRBV15 with TRBJ1-3; weak D call: TRBD1 (5 bases). The V and J ends lost 1 base and 0 bases respectively, with 13 bases between them. This CDR3 has 17 residues. Germline-derived CDR1 and CDR2 are LNHNV and YYDKDF (reference sequence). The CDR3 DNA follows: TGTGCCACCAGCAGAGTCGCCGGGACGGGCTCTGGAAACACCATATATTTT. Encoded protein: CATSRVAGTGSGNTIYF. Drawing the rest from reference TRBV15 and TRBJ1-3, the complete variable domain is DAMVIQNPRYQVTQFGKPVTLSCSQTLNHNVMYWYQQKSSQAPKLLFHYYDKDFNNEADTPDNFQSRRPNTSFCFLDIRSPGLGDTAMYLCATSRVAGTGSGNTIYFGEGSWLTVV.

The chain recombines TRBV9 with TRBJ2-5; no firm D call. V lost 0 bases and J 1 base, leaving 10 bases between the germline ends. The germline gives CDR1 SGDLS, CDR2 YYNGEE. This CDR3 is built from 15 residues. CDR3 sequence: CASSVALGPQETQYF. The DNA of the CDR3 is TGTGCCAGCAGCGTAGCTCTAGGCCCCCAAGAGACCCAGTACTTC. Supplemented by reference TRBV9 and TRBJ2-5, the full variable domain reads DSGVTQTPKHLITATGQRVTLRCSPRSGDLSVYWYQQSLDQGLQFLIQYYNGEERAKGNILERFSAQQFPDLHSELNLSSLELGDSALYFCASSVALGPQETQYFGPGTRLLVL.

A single count supports this clone. This chain joins TRBV30 and TRBJ2-3; 9 bases match TRBD1. Germline V gene data show CDR1 as GTSNPN and CDR2 as SVGIG (reference sequence). The junction had 10 bases not matched to a gene; V was cut back by 0 bases and J by 6 bases. CDR3 size: 16 residues. The CDR3, as DNA: TGTGCCTGGAGTGTGCCCCACAGGGGGCCAGGGGATACGCAGTATTTT. This encodes CAWSVPHRGPGDTQYF.

The chain combines TRBV7-3 with TRBJ2-2; the D gene is possibly TRBD2 (5 bases). With 6 bases removed from V and 8 bases from J, the gap between germline ends came to 10 bases. The germline V gene encodes CDR1 SGHTA and CDR2 FQGTGA. The CDR3 covers 12 residues. CDR3 coding DNA: TGTGCCAGCAGTCTCCCGGGGGGGGAGCTGTTTTTT. This gives the protein CASSLPGGELFF.

The chain employs TRBV30 and TRBJ2-2; 14 bases align to TRBD2. Germline lookup yields CDR1 GTSNPN and CDR2 SVGIG (reference sequence). The CDR3 sequence is 16 residues long. The junction had 2 bases not matched to a gene; V was cut back by 0 bases and J by 5 bases. Here the CDR3 DNA reads TGTGCCTGGAGTGTAGGGACTAGCGGGAGTACCGGGGAGCTGTTTTTT. Amino acids: CAWSVGTSGSTGELFF.

The V gene is TRBV18, the J gene TRBJ1-2; 10 bases match TRBD1. The V segment lost 2 bases and the J segment 9 bases; nucleotides outside the gene matches: 9. This CDR3 spans 15 amino acids. CDR1 is KGHSH, CDR2 LQKENI, per germline. The CDR3 protein is CASSPGDRGPGSYTF. The DNA for the CDR3 is TGTGCCAGCTCACCAGGGGACAGGGGCCCGGGGAGCTACACCTTC.

The V and J genes are TRBV19 and TRBJ2-3; possible D gene TRBD1, 6 bases. The CDR3 has 16 amino acids. Trimming removed 7 bases from V and 2 bases from J, with 19 bases in between. Germline V lookup: CDR1 LNHDA, CDR2 SQIVND (reference sequence). The CDR3 DNA reads TGTGCCAGTAACCTGGGGCAGGGGCCAAACACAGATACGCAGTATTTT. Protein: CASNLGQGPNTDTQYF.

J is TRBJ2-7 and V is TRBV6-1; D may be TRBD2 (5 bases). Trimming took off 4 bases at V and 7 bases at J, with 17 bases between the two ends. The CDR3 has 14 residues. The germline gives CDR1 MNHNS, CDR2 SASEGT. CDR3 in amino acids: CASSAGWGVREQYF. In DNA, the CDR3 is TGTGCCAGCAGTGCGGGATGGGGTGTAAGAGAGCAGTACTTC.

The rearrangement uses TRBV27 and TRBJ2-5; 9 positions match TRBD1. The V and J ends lost 5 bases and 3 bases, in that order; junction bases with no gene match: 13. Germline V gene lookup returns CDR1 MNHEY and CDR2 SMNVEV (reference sequence). The CDR3 loop spans 17 amino acids. As DNA, the CDR3 is TGTGCCAGCAGTCAAACCCCCGGGACAGGGTCCAAAGAGACCCAGTACTTC. Residues: CASSQTPGTGSKETQYF.

In its sample, this clone was seen once. This chain uses TRBV27 with TRBJ2-3; TRBD1 agrees at 7 bases. CDR3 length: 14 amino acids. In germline, CDR1 is MNHEY, CDR2 SMNVEV (reference sequence). Trimming removed 6 bases from V and 2 bases from J; junction bases left unmatched: 5. The CDR3 DNA sequence: TGTGCCAGCAGCCTCAGGGGGTCCACAGATACGCAGTATTTT. This codes for CASSLRGSTDTQYF.

The CDR3, as DNA: TGCGCCAGCAGCCAAGCCTCCGGTCGGCCCCAAGAGACCCAGTACTTC. Encoded protein: CASSQASGRPQETQYF. The V and J genes are TRBV4-1 and TRBJ2-5; no clear D. The germline V gene encodes CDR1 MGHRA and CDR2 YSYEKL. The CDR3 covers 16 residues. The V gene lost 1 base and the J gene lost 1 base, with 13 bases spanning the gap.

The genes are TRBV6-5 and TRBJ2-1, with 8 positions matching TRBD2. The CDR3 is 14 residues long. CDR1 is MNHEY and CDR2 is SVGAGI in the germline V gene. V trimming: 5 bases; J trimming: 5 bases; junction bases outside the gene matches: 5. The CDR3 nucleotides read TGTGCCAGCAGTCGGGGGGGACTCAACAATGAGCAGTTCTTC. It yields the protein CASSRGGLNNEQFF.

The V and J genes are TRBV9 and TRBJ2-1; 10 bases are a match to TRBD1. The CDR3 totals 15 residues. The germline CDR1 and CDR2 sequences are SGDLS and YYNGEE. Trimming at V came to 0 bases and at J to 7 bases, leaving 4 bases not matched to a gene. The CDR3 DNA reads TGTGCCAGCAGCGTAGGCGGGACAGGGGCGAATGAGCAGTTCTTC. This encodes CASSVGGTGANEQFF. The full variable domain, with the rest looked up from reference TRBV9 and TRBJ2-1, is DSGVTQTPKHLITATGQRVTLRCSPRSGDLSVYWYQQSLDQGLQFLIQYYNGEERAKGNILERFSAQQFPDLHSELNLSSLELGDSALYFCASSVGGTGANEQFFGPGTRLTVL.

This chain joins TRBV10-3 and TRBJ2-3; D is unclear. Looked up from germline, CDR1 is ENHRY and CDR2 is SYGVKD. CDR3 length equals 11 residues. V was cut by 4 bases and J by 5 bases, with 4 bases left in between. The DNA of the CDR3 is TGTGCCATCAGTGTGGGAGATACGCAGTATTTT. This translates into CAISVGDTQYF.

The V and J genes are TRBV2 and TRBJ1-3, with D possibly being TRBD1 (6 bases). The CDR3 loop spans 16 amino acids. Germline CDR1 reads SNHLY; CDR2 reads FYNNEI. V was pared by 4 bases and J by 2 bases, with 15 bases between. DNA for the CDR3: TGTGCCAGCAGTGGGGTCAGGGGTCCCCCTGGAAACACCATATATTTT. This translates into CASSGVRGPPGNTIYF.